Below, 16 T cell receptor beta chains from the same sample are listed, as sequenced in a study of CD8+ T cells in alopecia areata. It was cDNA, reverse transcribed from extracted RNA, that served as the sequencing template. Method: immunoSEQ multiplex PCR; TCRdb's copy keeps in-frame clones and lacks some. Altogether about 110,000 clones were found in the sample, and no singletons occur. The sequencing sample was made of lesional skin. These receptors came from a C3H/HeJ mouse with alopecia areata. This line is of MHC haplotype H2-k.

This clone was detected ten times or more. Gene names and germline refer to mouse. The read is 4 residues too short to cover the CDR3 end, so that end is filled in from the germline J gene. This rearrangement joins TRBV1 to TRBJ2-7, with 8 bases fitting TRBD2. Germline CDR1 is NSQYPW and CDR2 is LRSPGD (reference sequence). This CDR3 has 15 amino acids. CDR3 bases read: TGCACCTGCAGTGCAGATCCGGGGGGGCGCGAT. This gives the protein CTCSADPGGRD. The entire CDR3 sequence reads CTCSADPGGRDEQYF.

This clone was seen a handful of times. Genes here carry mouse names. The read halts 4 residues ahead of the CDR3 end, with the missing end drawn from the germline J gene. The V gene is TRBV13-1, the J gene TRBJ2-5, with 8 bases aligning to TRBD2. The CDR3 loop spans 14 amino acids. Trimming at V came to 5 bases and at J to 2 bases, leaving 4 bases not matched to a gene. In germline, CDR1 is NSHNY, CDR2 SYGAGN. The CDR3 spells CASSNWGSQDTQYF. Partial CDR3 DNA: TGTGCCAGCAGCAACTGGGGGAGCCAAGAC.

This clone appeared many times. Germline and genes here are mouse. The read ends 4 residues before the CDR3 terminus; that terminus is restored from the germline J gene. The V and J genes are TRBV13-3 and TRBJ2-2, with D tentatively TRBD1 (6 bases). The CDR3 totals 15 residues. The V end was cut by 3 bases, the J end by 0 bases, with 9 bases between. The V gene's germline CDR1 is NNHDY and CDR2 SYVADS. The covered CDR3 bases are TGTGCCAGCAGTGGGGACAAACCAAACACCGGG. This translates into CASSGDKPNTG. The CDR3 as a whole reads CASSGDKPNTGQLYF.

The table lists this clone with a few counts. Each gene name is a mouse one. The read is 4 residues too short to cover the CDR3 end, so that end is filled in from the germline J gene. The chain joins TRBV13-3 to TRBJ2-5; D is unclear. The CDR3 contains 11 residues. Germline assignment: CDR1 NNHDY and CDR2 SYVADS. The part of the CDR3 DNA that was read is TGTGCCAGCAGGTCTAAAGAC. It encodes CASRSKD. The entire CDR3 protein is CASRSKDTQYF.

This clone was recorded a few times. The germline and genes are mouse ones. The sequence runs out 4 residues before the end of the CDR3; the remainder is reconstructed from the germline J gene. This chain links TRBV1 with TRBJ1-4, with 7 bases lining up with TRBD1. The CDR3 spans 15 residues. Germline V gives CDR1 NSQYPW, CDR2 LRSPGD (reference sequence). CDR3 sequence: CTCSAETGSTERLFF. The CDR3 DNA, read in part, is TGCACCTGCAGTGCAGAGACAGGGTCAACCGAA.

This clone was found many times. The database protein in TCRdb disagrees with the DNA translation at residue 12; the sequence shown here was translated from the DNA. Mouse gene names and germline throughout. The read ends 3 residues shy of where the CDR3 ends; the end is completed using the germline J gene. The chain links TRBV1 to TRBJ1-6, with D perhaps TRBD1 (6 bases). TRBJ1-6 is identified as an open reading frame with a role that is uncertain. CDR1 NSQYPW and CDR2 LRSPGD come from the germline V gene (reference sequence). V was clipped by 3 bases and J by 5 bases, with 11 bases between them. The CDR3 length is 15 residues. The CDR3 bases that were read are TGCACCTGCAGTGCCACAGGGAGAGATAATTCGCCC. This codes for CTCSATGRDNSP. The complete CDR3 sequence is CTCSATGRDNSPLYF.

About this clone: Gene labels here are mouse ones. The read ends 4 residues shy of where the CDR3 ends; the end is completed using the germline J gene. The chain couples TRBV1 to TRBJ1-2; TRBD1 matches 8 bases. This CDR3 is 16 amino acids long. The V segment lost 0 bases and the J segment 4 bases; nucleotides outside the gene matches: 7. Germline V gene data show CDR1 as NSQYPW and CDR2 as LRSPGD (reference sequence). The CDR3 loop is CTCSADPGGEVSDYTF. CDR3 DNA, as far as it was read: TGCACCTGCAGTGCAGATCCAGGGGGCGAAGTCTCC.

This clone was seen a few times. Germline and genes here are mouse. Read data end 4 residues before the CDR3 end; the end is taken from the germline J gene. The rearrangement joins TRBV13-1 to TRBJ2-5, with D unclear. The CDR3 totals 11 residues. V lost 5 bases and J lost 3, with 4 bases in between. CDR1 and CDR2 from the germline V gene are NSHNY and SYGAGN. The CDR3 loop reads CASRQQDTQYF. The sequenced CDR3 bases are TGTGCCAGCAGACAACAAGAC.

This clone was seen many times. Each gene name is a mouse one. Read data end 4 residues before the CDR3 end; the end is taken from the germline J gene. The V and J genes are TRBV13-3 and TRBJ2-3; 7 nucleotides line up with TRBD1. Germline-derived CDR1 and CDR2 are NNHDY and SYVADS. J was trimmed by 1 base and V by 5 bases; bases with no gene match: 4. The CDR3 loop spans 14 amino acids. The CDR3 spells CASRTGAGAETLYF. The sequenced CDR3 bases are TGTGCCAGCAGAACAGGGGCGGGTGCAGAA.

This clone was observed a few times. The germline and genes are mouse ones. The read ends 4 residues shy of where the CDR3 ends; the end is completed using the germline J gene. The genes are TRBV19 and TRBJ2-1; 10 positions agree with TRBD2. The length of the CDR3 is 14 residues. Unmatched junction bases numbered 3, after V lost 4 bases and J lost 5 bases. The germline CDR1 and CDR2 sequences are FNHDT and SITEND (reference sequence). The sequenced part of the CDR3 DNA is TGTGCCAGCAGTGTGGACTGGGGGAATGCT. Protein sequence: CASSVDWGNA. The CDR3 in full is CASSVDWGNAEQFF.

Worth noting for this clone: Mouse gene names and germline throughout. The CDR3 loop reads CASSDVWGEGSDYTF. CDR3 bases read: TGTGCCAGCAGTGATGTGTGGGGAGAGGGCTCC. The chain joins TRBV13-3 to TRBJ1-2; D unclear. The CDR3 extends 4 residues past the end of the read, so its final part is completed from the germline J gene. CDR3 length equals 15 residues. Between the trimmed V and J ends, which lost 0 bases and 4 bases, there was a span of 13 bases. In germline, CDR1 is NNHDY, CDR2 SYVADS.

In this sample, this clone turned up a few times. Gene names and germline refer to mouse. The CDR3 protein is CASSGPGTASAETLYF. The part of the CDR3 DNA that was read is TGTGCCAGCAGTGGCCCCGGGACAGCTAGTGCAGAA. The rearrangement joins TRBV13-1 to TRBJ2-3; TRBD1 agrees at 7 bases. The DNA ends 4 residues before the CDR3 does, and the rest of the CDR3 is filled in from the germline J gene. CDR1 and CDR2 from the germline V gene are NSHNY and SYGAGN. This CDR3 contains 16 residues. With 3 bases clipped from V and 0 bases from J, the junction kept 7 bases outside the gene matches.

This clone came up a few times. Mouse gene names and germline throughout. Read data end 4 residues before the CDR3 end; the end is taken from the germline J gene. The genes are TRBV19 and TRBJ2-1; TRBD1 aligns across 9 bases. CDR3 size: 15 residues. CDR1 and CDR2 from the germline V gene are FNHDT and SITEND (reference sequence). The chain's CDR3 is CASSMPTGQGTEQFF. CDR3 DNA (partial): TGTGCCAGCAGTATGCCTACGGGACAGGGAACT.

On this clone: Each gene name is a mouse one. The observed sequence ends 4 residues before the CDR3 terminus, with the missing tail filled in from the germline J gene. The J gene is TRBJ2-5, the V gene TRBV13-3; a possible D gene is TRBD2 (7 bases). CDR1 NNHDY and CDR2 SYVADS come from the germline V gene. With 3 bases removed from V and 2 bases from J, the gap between germline ends came to 13 bases. The CDR3 length is 15 residues. CDR3 DNA, as far as it was read: TGTGCCAGCAGTGGAGAGGGGGGCGCCCAAGAC. Protein: CASSGEGGAQD. The full CDR3 sequence reads CASSGEGGAQDTQYF. Drawing the rest from reference TRBV13-3 and TRBJ2-5, the complete variable domain is EAAVTQSPRSKVAVTGGKVTLSCHQTNNHDYMYWYRQDTGHGLRLIHYSYVADSTEKGDIPDGYKASRPSQENFSLILELASLSQTAVYFCASSGEGGAQDTQYFGPGTRLLVL.

With regard to this clone: Gene names denote mouse genes. The CDR3 extends 4 residues past the end of the read, so its final part is completed from the germline J gene. This chain joins TRBV19 and TRBJ2-3; D is unresolved. Germline CDR1 reads FNHDT; CDR2 reads SITEND (reference sequence). V was clipped by 6 bases and J by 0 bases, with 11 bases between them. This CDR3 is built from 14 residues. Partial CDR3 DNA: TGTGCCAGCACCCGAGACAAAAGTGCAGAA. It encodes CASTRDKSAE. The whole CDR3 sequence is CASTRDKSAETLYF.

This clone appeared a few times. Gene names denote mouse genes. The read stops 4 residues short of the end of the CDR3; the missing end is completed from the germline J gene. The chain joins TRBV13-2 to TRBJ1-2; the D gene is possibly TRBD1 (6 bases). The CDR3 covers 14 residues. V was clipped by 0 bases and J by 3 bases, with 9 bases between them. Germline V CDR1 and CDR2: NNHNN, SYGAGS (reference sequence). The CDR3 here is CASGDARGDSDYTF. Partial CDR3 DNA: TGTGCCAGCGGTGATGCCAGGGGAGACTCC.